This T cell receptor beta chain was identified in a study of shared clonotypes between healthy human individuals. Libraries were prepared by immunoSEQ multiplex PCR; TCRdb keeps only in-frame clonotypes and omits some of them. The sample records about 380,000 clones, around 96% being singletons. CCR7-negative CD45RA+ TemRA cells were pooled with CD45RO+ cells for CD8 memory. The sequence came from a man aged 25 to 45 in good health. The source material was memory CD8+ T cells sorted from blood. Subset reported: CD45RO+ cells pooled with CCR7-negative TemRA cells.

The CDR3 sequence: CATSSPGGATGELFF. The CDR3 region has the DNA TGTGCCACCAGCAGTCCGGGGGGCGCGACCGGGGAGCTGTTTTTT. The chain couples TRBV15 to TRBJ2-2, with D possibly being TRBD2 (7 bases). CDR1 is LNHNV, CDR2 YYDKDF, per germline (reference sequence). Trimming pared 3 bases from V and 5 bases from J, leaving 13 bases between. The CDR3 is made up of 15 amino acids.